The 7 T cell receptor beta chains below all came from one sample that was sequenced in a study of T-cell reconstitution after alpha-beta-depleted transplantation in children. Researchers prepared the TCRbeta library using unique molecular identifiers, the study reports. TCRdb redid the calling of the PCR reads with MiXCR, one entry per CDR3 protein. The table has around 800,000 distinct CDR3 sequences, roughly 15% seen once. The specimen was PBMCs, mostly from graft donor cells, collected 360 days after TCRalphabeta/CD19-depleted stem cell transplant. These TCRs come from a male patient between 5 and 17 years old who had a stem cell transplant for acute lymphoblastic leukemia, so the T cells may come from the graft donor.

In this sample, this clonotype turned up a few times. The V and J genes are TRBV7-9 and TRBJ1-2; D perhaps matches TRBD1 (5 bases). V was pared by 1 base and J by 2 bases, with 11 bases between. The CDR3 totals 15 residues. Germline CDR1 is SEHNR and CDR2 is FQNEAQ (reference sequence). CDR3 region: CASSLGDAPNYGYTF. The CDR3 bases are TGTGCCAGCAGCTTAGGGGACGCGCCGAACTATGGCTACACCTTC. The entire variable domain, with the rest obtained from reference TRBV7-9 and TRBJ1-2, is as follows: DTGVSQNPRHKITKRGQNVTFRCDPISEHNRLYWYRQTLGQGPEFLTYFQNEAQLEKSRLLSDRFSAERPKGSFSTLEIQRTEQGDSAMYLCASSLGDAPNYGYTFGSGTRLTVV.

This clonotype was picked up many times. The chain joins TRBV5-1 to TRBJ1-1; possibly TRBD1 for D (5 bases). CDR3 length: 13 residues. Between the trimmed V and J ends, which lost 6 bases and 0 bases, there was a span of 9 bases. CDR1 SGHRS and CDR2 YFSETQ come from the germline V gene. The CDR3 is CASNQGLNTEAFF. The CDR3 nucleotides read TGCGCCAGCAATCAGGGCCTGAACACTGAAGCTTTCTTT.

The CDR3 loop is CASSLYSLAASTDTQYF. DNA of the CDR3: TGTGCCAGCAGCCTTTACTCTCTAGCGGCCTCCACAGATACGCAGTATTTT. J is TRBJ2-3 and V is TRBV14, with 7 bases that match TRBD2. J gave up 2 bases and V 4 bases, and 12 bases lay outside the gene matches. The length of the CDR3 is 17 residues. Germline CDR1 reads SGHDN; CDR2 reads FVKESK.

V gene TRBV7-2 combines with J gene TRBJ2-1; the match to TRBD2 covers 8 bases. The length of the CDR3 is 14 residues. J gave up 7 bases and V 2 bases, and 4 bases lay outside the gene matches. Per the germline V gene, CDR1 is SGHTA and CDR2 is FQGNSA. This chain's CDR3 is CASSLWTSRNEQFF. CDR3 bases: TGTGCCAGCAGCTTATGGACTAGCCGGAATGAGCAGTTCTTC.

The chain employs TRBV12-3 or TRBV12-4 and TRBJ2-1; a weak D match, TRBD2 (6 bases). The V gene lost 6 bases and the J gene lost 3 bases, with 18 bases spanning the gap. This CDR3 is built from 16 residues. The CDR3 coding sequence is TGTGCCAGCAGCCTCTGGGGCTGGGAGGTCTACAATGAGCAGTTCTTC. Encoded protein: CASSLWGWEVYNEQFF.

This clonotype was observed many times. V and J are TRBV3-1 and TRBJ2-7; 7 bases are a match to TRBD1. CDR1 is LGHDT, CDR2 YNNKEL, per germline (reference sequence). The CDR3 sequence is 13 residues long. The V gene end was trimmed by 6 bases and the J gene end by 2 bases; junction bases not matched to a gene: 4. Here the CDR3 reads CASSRQGPYEQYF. DNA of the CDR3: TGTGCCAGCAGTAGACAGGGACCCTACGAGCAGTACTTC.

This clonotype was observed a few times. The rearrangement links TRBV29-1 to TRBJ2-7; D not resolved. In germline, CDR1 is SQVTM, CDR2 ANQGSEA. The CDR3 sequence is 13 residues long. V shed 6 bases and J shed 2 bases, with 14 bases lying between them. CDR3 coding DNA: TGCAGCGTGGGCCCGGCAGAAACCTACGAGCAGTACTTC. Translating it yields CSVGPAETYEQYF.